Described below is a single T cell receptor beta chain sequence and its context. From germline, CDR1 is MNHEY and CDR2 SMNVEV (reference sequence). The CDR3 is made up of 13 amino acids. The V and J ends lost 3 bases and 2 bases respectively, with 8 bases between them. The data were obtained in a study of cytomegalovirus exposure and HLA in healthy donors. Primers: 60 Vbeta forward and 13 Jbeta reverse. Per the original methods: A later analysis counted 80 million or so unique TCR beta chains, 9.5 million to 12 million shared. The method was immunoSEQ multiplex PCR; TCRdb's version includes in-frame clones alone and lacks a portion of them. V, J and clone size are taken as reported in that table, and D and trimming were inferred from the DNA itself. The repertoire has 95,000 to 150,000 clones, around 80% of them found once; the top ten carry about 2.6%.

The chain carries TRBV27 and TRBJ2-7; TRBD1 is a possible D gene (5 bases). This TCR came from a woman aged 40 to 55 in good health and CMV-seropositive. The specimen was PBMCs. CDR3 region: CASSLGPPYEQYF. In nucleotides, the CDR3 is TGTGCCAGCAGTTTGGGGCCCCCCTACGAGCAGTACTTC.